This T cell receptor beta chain originates from a study of cytomegalovirus exposure and HLA in healthy donors. Some clones are missing from TCRdb's copy, which holds only in-frame ones; the method was immunoSEQ multiplex PCR. The sample includes roughly 130,000 clones, about 87% seen only once; the top ten take about 6.6%. Comments on this clone: Its antigen is currently unknown.

Findings of the study overall: Among TCR sequences, most were rare, though some public TCRs appeared in many donors.

Sequencing was carried out using PBMCs. This receptor was taken from a woman in her 30s in good health and CMV-seropositive.

The CDR3: CASSYFGTGSEAFF. CDR3 coding DNA: TGTGCCAGCAGCTATTTCGGGACAGGCAGTGAAGCTTTCTTT. The rearrangement joins TRBV7-2 to TRBJ1-1; 8 bases match TRBD1. Germline lookup yields CDR1 SGHTA and CDR2 FQGNSA. The CDR3 sequence is 14 residues long. The V gene end was trimmed by 4 bases and the J gene end by 7 bases; junction bases not matched to a gene: 8. The full variable domain, rest sourced from reference TRBV7-2 and TRBJ1-1, is GAGVSQSPSNKVTEKGKDVELRCDPISGHTALYWYRQSLGQGLEFLIYFQGNSAPDKSGLPSDRFSAERTGGSVSTLTIQRTQQEDSAVYLCASSYFGTGSEAFFGQGTRLTVV.